This record concerns one T cell receptor beta chain sequence. Its cognate antigen is unknown. In germline, CDR1 is SGDLS, CDR2 YYNGEE. The CDR3 sequence is 15 residues long. Trimming cost V 5 bases and J 8 bases; bases outside gene matches: 9. This entry comes from a study of cytomegalovirus exposure and HLA in healthy donors. Study background: Early released data comprised 80 million or so unique TCRs from HLA-typed donors. Notes on the study in general: A few chains linked to CMV were shown in vitro to be specific for CMV antigens. Certain indistinguishable V segments, among them TRBV6-2 and TRBV6-3, were excluded.

PCR primers comprised 60 Vbeta and 13 Jbeta primers. TCRdb's copy holds only in-frame clones and misses some; the assay was immunoSEQ multiplex PCR. This sample has about 94,000 clones, with 50% to 75% found just once. The V call is TRBV9, the J call TRBJ2-1; 11 bases fit TRBD2. The sample was PBMCs. The clonotype originates from a man younger than 40 in good health and CMV-seronegative. CDR3 loop: CASRSSTSGKDEQFF. In DNA, the CDR3 is TGTGCCAGCAGATCCTCGACTAGCGGGAAGGATGAGCAGTTCTTC.